A selection of T cell receptor beta chains follows, all from one sample in a study of cytomegalovirus exposure and HLA in healthy donors. Data came from immunoSEQ multiplex PCR; TCRdb stores just in-frame clones and leaves some out. The sample contains 130,000 to 150,000 clones, nearly 80% of which appear only once. Sequenced sample: PBMCs. These receptors all stem from a woman in her 30s in good health and CMV-seronegative. CDR3s include the opening cysteine and the closing phenylalanine or tryptophan. Fields, in order: clone size, J gene, V gene, D gene, CDR3 protein, CDR3 DNA. The D gene is left open where the match is weak. Clone sizes are given selectively: once, few, many, or a class where the clone is expanded.

>NA|TRBJ1-1|TRBV18|NA
CASSVWGGQPNTEAFF
TGTGCCAGCTCAGTATGGGGCGGACAGCCGAACACTGAAGCTTTCTTT
>few|TRBJ2-7|TRBV2|TRBD1
CASSRGQAISYEQYF
TGTGCCAGCAGCCGGGGACAGGCGATCTCCTACGAGCAGTACTTC
>few|TRBJ1-5|TRBV4-2|NA
CASSQVTGGGQPQHF
TGTGCCAGCAGCCAAGTGACCGGGGGAGGTCAGCCCCAGCATTTT
>NA|TRBJ2-5|TRBV4-2|NA
CASSQRTDQETQYF
TGTGCCAGCAGCCAGAGGACAGACCAAGAGACCCAGTACTTC
>NA|TRBJ2-3|TRBV6-4|NA
CASSDSAGFTDTQYF
TGTGCCAGCAGTGACTCCGCGGGGTTCACAGATACGCAGTATTTT
>few|TRBJ2-3|TRBV5-1|TRBD2
CASSLAGTSGGVDTQYF
TGCGCCAGCAGCTTGGCCGGGACTAGCGGGGGGGTGGATACGCAGTATTTT
>NA|TRBJ2-2|TRBV6-4|NA
CASSIGGTGELFF
TGTGCCAGCAGTATCGGGGGAACCGGGGAGCTGTTTTTT
>NA|TRBJ1-1|TRBV11-1|NA
CASSSEQYVGAFF
TGTGCCAGCAGCTCTGAACAGTACGTCGGAGCTTTCTTT
>NA|TRBJ1-1|TRBV18|TRBD1
CASSRLPLTGGDAEAFF
TGTGCCAGCTCGAGATTACCCCTTACAGGGGGCGACGCTGAAGCTTTCTTT
>NA|TRBJ1-1|TRBV7-9|NA
CASSPTGREGAFF
TGTGCCAGCAGCCCCACAGGGCGCGAGGGAGCTTTCTTT
>NA|TRBJ1-3|TRBV5-1|NA
CASSRESGNTIYF
TGCGCCAGCAGTCGGGAGTCTGGAAACACCATATATTTT
>NA|TRBJ1-2|TRBV5-5|TRBD1
CASSATPDRVGLYGYTF
TGTGCCAGCAGCGCAACCCCCGACAGGGTTGGTCTCTATGGCTACACCTTC
>once|TRBJ2-5|TRBV9|TRBD2
CASSVGLAGGLLETQYF
TGTGCCAGCAGCGTAGGCCTAGCGGGGGGGCTCTTAGAGACCCAGTACTTC
>NA|TRBJ1-2|TRBV27|NA
CATRVGGELFGGYTF
TGTGCCACCAGGGTGGGGGGGGAGCTCTTTGGGGGCTACACCTTC
>once|TRBJ1-1|TRBV30|NA
CAWSVDSLMNTEAFF
TGTGCCTGGAGTGTAGACAGCCTCATGAACACTGAAGCTTTCTTT
>NA|TRBJ1-1|TRBV7-2|NA
CASSLGSQGGTEAFF
TGTGCCAGCAGCTTAGGGTCCCAGGGTGGCACTGAAGCTTTCTTT
>NA|TRBJ1-2|TRBV2|NA
CASISGSLRDTSNYGYTF
TGTGCCAGCATCAGTGGGAGCTTGAGGGACACCTCTAACTATGGCTACACCTTC
>NA|TRBJ1-3|TRBV9|NA
CASSGRGAFSGNTIYF
TGTGCCAGCAGCGGTAGGGGTGCGTTCTCTGGAAACACCATATATTTT
>NA|TRBJ2-1|TRBV5-1|NA
CASSLARRADEQFF
TGCGCCAGCAGCTTGGCCCGCAGGGCTGATGAGCAGTTCTTC
>few|TRBJ2-5|TRBV9|NA
CASSVGQRRTSLTGETQYF
TGTGCCAGCAGCGTAGGTCAGCGTCGGACTTCCCTTACTGGGGAGACCCAGTACTTC
>NA|TRBJ1-2|TRBV7-9|NA
CASRTGQQAYGYTF
TGTGCCAGCAGAACTGGACAGCAAGCATATGGCTACACCTTC
>NA|TRBJ2-3|TRBV2|NA
CASSGVAHTDTQYF
TGTGCCAGCAGTGGGGTAGCTCACACAGATACGCAGTATTTT
>few|TRBJ2-1|TRBV29-1|NA
CSVEGPKRNEQFF
TGCAGCGTTGAAGGGCCTAAGAGGAATGAGCAGTTCTTC
>NA|TRBJ1-2|TRBV4-3|TRBD1
CASSQDLGRGAGYTF
TGCGCCAGCAGCCAAGATCTGGGCAGGGGGGCCGGCTACACCTTC
>NA|TRBJ2-2|TRBV6-1|TRBD1
CASSKAPKQGTNTGELFF
TGTGCCAGCAGTAAAGCACCCAAACAGGGGACGAACACCGGGGAGCTGTTTTTT
>NA|TRBJ1-3|TRBV27|NA
CASRTGLTGNTIYF
TGTGCCAGCAGAACAGGGCTAACTGGAAACACCATATATTTT
>NA|TRBJ1-2|TRBV30|TRBD1
CAWRGDREYGYTF
TGTGCCTGGAGAGGGGACAGGGAGTATGGCTACACCTTC
>NA|TRBJ1-1|TRBV28|NA
CAAPGEGATEAFF
TGTGCCGCCCCCGGGGAAGGTGCCACTGAAGCTTTCTTT
>NA|TRBJ2-3|TRBV19|NA
CASTNTDTQYF
TGTGCCAGTACAAACACAGATACGCAGTATTTT
>NA|TRBJ2-3|TRBV2|NA
CASSGGLTDTQYF
TGTGCCAGCAGTGGGGGACTCACAGATACGCAGTATTTT
>NA|TRBJ2-5|TRBV6-5|NA
CASAGQETQYF
TGTGCCAGCGCAGGCCAAGAGACCCAGTACTTC
>NA|TRBJ2-2|TRBV5-8|TRBD1
CASSFAGTGATGELFF
TGTGCCAGCAGTTTCGCCGGGACAGGGGCCACCGGGGAGCTGTTTTTT
>once|TRBJ2-3|TRBV15|TRBD1
CATSRDSRQGHTQYF
TGTGCCACCAGCAGAGATTCCCGACAGGGTCATACGCAGTATTTT
>NA|TRBJ2-5|TRBV4-2|TRBD2
CASSQGGLAGGLGETQYF
TGTGCCAGCAGCCAAGGTGGACTAGCGGGGGGCCTAGGGGAGACCCAGTACTTC
>NA|TRBJ1-3|TRBV13|NA
CASSQSGRISGNTIYF
TGTGCCAGCAGCCAAAGCGGCAGGATTTCTGGAAACACCATATATTTT
>NA|TRBJ2-1|TRBV18|NA
CASSPPRETGYNEQFF
TGTGCCAGCTCACCACCCCGCGAAACGGGCTACAATGAGCAGTTCTTC
>NA|TRBJ2-1|TRBV6-5|NA
CASSPRLGEQFF
TGTGCCAGCAGCCCGCGACTAGGCGAGCAGTTCTTC
>NA|TRBJ1-2|TRBV29-1|NA
CSVVDSVLSYGYTF
TGCAGCGTTGTGGATAGCGTGCTATCCTATGGCTACACCTTC
>NA|TRBJ2-7|TRBV7-9|TRBD1
CASSLAKQGRTFTPYEQYF
TGTGCCAGCAGCTTAGCAAAACAGGGGCGGACATTTACCCCCTACGAGCAGTACTTC
>NA|TRBJ2-5|TRBV5-1|TRBD2
CASRVSGTSLKETQYF
TGCGCCAGCAGAGTTTCCGGGACTAGCCTGAAAGAGACCCAGTACTTC
>NA|TRBJ1-6|TRBV28|NA
CASTPDRLLLHF
TGTGCCAGCACACCCGACAGGCTTCTCCTCCACTTT
>few|TRBJ1-3|TRBV25-1|NA
CASSEFLGGTIYF
TGTGCCAGCAGTGAATTCCTCGGAGGCACCATATATTTT
>once|TRBJ1-2|TRBV5-4|TRBD1
CASTRRGPYGYTF
TGTGCCAGCACCCGGAGGGGGCCCTATGGCTACACCTTC
>NA|TRBJ1-2|TRBV7-2|NA
CASSLEANREYYTF
TGTGCCAGCAGCTTAGAGGCTAACAGGGAGTACTACACCTTC
>NA|TRBJ1-4|TRBV11-1|TRBD1
CASSFGQGSNEKLFF
TGTGCCAGCAGCTTCGGACAGGGCTCTAATGAAAAACTGTTTTTT
>NA|TRBJ2-7|TRBV7-8|NA
CASSLVSRASDEQYF
TGTGCCAGCAGCTTAGTAAGCAGGGCCAGTGACGAGCAGTACTTC
>NA|TRBJ1-5|TRBV7-9|NA
CASSSGDINQPQHF
TGTGCCAGCAGCTCTGGGGACATTAATCAGCCCCAGCATTTT
>NA|TRBJ2-1|TRBV5-1|TRBD2
CASSLGAGGYNEQFF
TGCGCCAGCAGCTTGGGGGCGGGGGGATACAATGAGCAGTTCTTC